Listed below are T cell receptor beta chains from one sample, sequenced in a study of blood T cells in healthy people across ages. TCRdb reanalysed the 5' RACE reads using MiXCR and keeps one entry per CDR3 protein. The sample lists around 1.1 million distinct CDR3 sequences, roughly two fifths occurring once. Material: blood. The receptor source for this set is a man aged 18-30 years in good health. Each CDR3 is given with its conserved first and last residue. D genes are given only for firm matches. The size entry is marked missing in some rows and otherwise reads once, few, many or a size class.

D: NA; V: TRBV7-9; size: NA; J: TRBJ1-2; CDR3: CASSIQVSPLYGYTF; DNA: TGTGCCAGCAGTATACAGGTGTCCCCCCTATATGGCTACACCTTC
D: NA; V: TRBV6-2/TRBV6-3; size: few; J: TRBJ2-3; CDR3: CASTNPTDTQYF; DNA: TGTGCCAGCACTAACCCCACAGATACGCAGTATTTT
D: NA; V: TRBV5-5; size: NA; J: TRBJ2-5; CDR3: CASSLGRDPLIPQETQYF; DNA: TGTGCCAGCAGCTTGGGCCGTGACCCACTTATTCCTCAAGAGACCCAGTACTTC
D: NA; V: TRBV4-1; size: NA; J: TRBJ2-2; CDR3: CASSQEGGVNTGELFF; DNA: TGCGCCAGCAGCCAGGAGGGGGGAGTGAACACCGGGGAGCTGTTTTTT
D: TRBD1; V: TRBV5-5; size: few; J: TRBJ1-4; CDR3: CASSLADRGRDEKLFF; DNA: TGTGCCAGCAGCTTGGCGGACAGGGGGCGGGATGAAAAACTGTTTTTT
D: TRBD1; V: TRBV12-3/TRBV12-4; size: NA; J: TRBJ1-1; CDR3: CASRMRTGGATEAFF; DNA: TGTGCCAGCAGAATGAGGACAGGGGGGGCCACTGAAGCTTTCTTT
D: TRBD1; V: TRBV29-1; size: NA; J: TRBJ2-1; CDR3: CSVYGQGWNNEQFF; DNA: TGCAGCGTATACGGACAGGGTTGGAACAATGAGCAGTTCTTC
D: NA; V: TRBV7-9; size: NA; J: TRBJ1-1; CDR3: CASSSNRAQNTEAFF; DNA: TGTGCCAGCAGCTCAAATCGGGCCCAGAACACTGAAGCTTTCTTT
D: NA; V: TRBV29-1; size: NA; J: TRBJ2-6; CDR3: CSVRGWVDGANVLTF; DNA: TGCAGCGTCCGAGGTTGGGTGGATGGGGCCAACGTCCTGACTTTC
D: TRBD2; V: TRBV24-1; size: NA; J: TRBJ2-5; CDR3: CATSDLRGGETQYF; DNA: TGTGCCACCAGTGATCTGAGGGGAGGGGAGACCCAGTACTTC
D: NA; V: TRBV11-2; size: NA; J: TRBJ1-1; CDR3: CASSPDGPLNTEAFF; DNA: TGTGCCAGCAGCCCCGACGGGCCTCTGAACACTGAAGCTTTCTTT
D: NA; V: TRBV20-1; size: NA; J: TRBJ2-5; CDR3: CSARDLGRPRETQYF; DNA: TGCAGTGCTAGAGATTTGGGACGACCCAGAGAGACCCAGTACTTC
D: TRBD1; V: TRBV5-1; size: few; J: TRBJ1-6; CDR3: CASSRDRTGDSPLHF; DNA: TGCGCCAGCAGCCGGGACCGGACAGGGGATTCACCCCTCCACTTT
D: TRBD1; V: TRBV10-3; size: few; J: TRBJ1-6; CDR3: CAISAGGIGSPLHF; DNA: TGTGCCATCTCCGCAGGGGGCATCGGTTCACCCCTCCACTTT
D: TRBD2; V: TRBV20-1; size: few; J: TRBJ2-5; CDR3: CSATTSGGIETQYF; DNA: TGCAGTGCTACCACTAGCGGGGGGATAGAGACCCAGTACTTC
D: NA; V: TRBV20-1; size: NA; J: TRBJ1-2; CDR3: CSARAAGAGELLSYGYTF; DNA: TGCAGCGCTAGAGCGGCGGGGGCAGGGGAGTTGTTAAGCTATGGTTACACCTTC
D: TRBD1; V: TRBV19; size: NA; J: TRBJ1-5; CDR3: CASRLRQGLGQPQHF; DNA: TGTGCCAGTAGACTTCGACAGGGGTTGGGTCAGCCCCAGCATTTT
D: NA; V: TRBV27; size: NA; J: TRBJ1-1; CDR3: CASSFIGVLSEAFF; DNA: TGTGCCAGCAGTTTTATAGGGGTTTTGTCTGAAGCTTTCTTT
D: NA; V: TRBV12-3/TRBV12-4; size: NA; J: TRBJ1-2; CDR3: CASSLGGSRAVYGYTF; DNA: TGTGCCAGCAGTTTAGGGGGTAGCCGCGCTGTATATGGCTACACCTTC
D: NA; V: TRBV11-3; size: NA; J: TRBJ1-2; CDR3: CASSSKQATGGYTF; DNA: TGTGCCAGCAGCTCAAAACAGGCAACGGGCGGCTACACCTTC
D: TRBD1; V: TRBV7-2; size: few; J: TRBJ2-5; CDR3: CASSLRGPGQSQETQYF; DNA: TGTGCCAGCAGCTTAAGAGGTCCGGGACAGTCCCAAGAGACCCAGTACTTC
D: TRBD2; V: TRBV4-3; size: many; J: TRBJ2-3; CDR3: CASSQGTAQRGFTDTQYF; DNA: TGCGCCAGCAGCCAAGGGACCGCTCAGCGGGGGTTCACAGATACGCAGTATTTT
D: NA; V: TRBV20-1; size: NA; J: TRBJ2-3; CDR3: CTVREGGPADTQYF; DNA: TGCACCGTGCGTGAGGGGGGGCCCGCAGATACGCAGTATTTT